Shown below are 12 T cell receptor beta chains from a single sample sequenced in a study of spatial heterogeneity in lung cancer. General study findings and limits: Expanded intratumoral alpha and beta TCR counts tracked tumor mutation counts.

Time point meaning: sample taken at primary tumor resection. The antigens of these receptors remain unknown. TCRdb reprocessed the 5' RACE reads with MiXCR, giving one entry per CDR3 protein. This sample carries some 2,000 distinct CDR3 sequences, more than 8.5% of them seen once, and the ten largest clones take around 10%. The input for sequencing was lung tumor tissue, taken at surgery. The receptors derive from a female donor with early-stage non-small cell lung cancer.

This clonotype is medium-sized. The chain links TRBV27 to TRBJ2-1, with 8 bases that match TRBD1. After removal of 2 bases from V and 3 bases from J, the junction contained 3 bases not matched to a gene. Germline CDR1 and CDR2: MNHEY and SMNVEV (reference sequence). The CDR3 loop spans 15 amino acids. The CDR3 sequence: CASSLEGQVYNEQFF. For the CDR3, the DNA is TGTGCCAGCAGTTTAGAGGGACAGGTCTACAATGAGCAGTTCTTC.

In its sample, this clonotype was seen a few times. The chain uses TRBV29-1 and TRBJ2-2, with D possibly being TRBD1 or TRBD2 (6 bases each). Trimming shortened V by 0 bases and J by 0 bases, and 11 bases separated the two germline ends. Germline CDR1 reads SQVTM; CDR2 reads ANQGSEA. This CDR3 is built from 16 residues. This CDR3 is CSVEDPEGANTGELFF. CDR3 nucleotides: TGCAGCGTTGAAGATCCGGAGGGGGCGAACACCGGGGAGCTGTTTTTT.

This clonotype qualifies as medium-sized. J is TRBJ2-3 and V is TRBV27, with TRBD2 matching 9 bases. Germline V lookup: CDR1 MNHEY, CDR2 SMNVEV (reference sequence). The trim removed 11 bases at V and 11 bases at J, leaving 8 bases unmatched. There are 11 residues in the CDR3. DNA of the CDR3: TGTGCCGTTACCGGGACTAGCAAGCAGTATTTT. This codes for CAVTGTSKQYF.

The sample holds a few counts of this clonotype. This chain joins TRBV3-1 and TRBJ2-5; D is ambiguous. Looked up from germline, CDR1 is LGHDT and CDR2 is YNNKEL (reference sequence). Between the trimmed V and J ends, which lost 3 bases and 4 bases, there was a span of 9 bases. The CDR3 totals 13 residues. The chain's CDR3 is CASSHGPPETQYF. CDR3 nucleotides: TGTGCCAGCAGCCACGGACCCCCAGAGACCCAGTACTTC.

This clonotype is deemed medium-sized (0.01 to 0.1%). V and J are TRBV10-3 and TRBJ2-4; a weak D match, TRBD1 (7 bases). V lost 2 bases and J 6 bases, leaving 11 bases between the germline ends. The CDR3 covers 14 residues. The germline V gene encodes CDR1 ENHRY and CDR2 SYGVKD. CDR3 nucleotides: TGTGCCATCAGTGAGGGGACAGCGGGAAACATTCAGTACTTC. As protein: CAISEGTAGNIQYF.

This clonotype is categorized as medium-sized (0.01 to 0.1%). In DNA, the CDR3 is TGTGCCAGCAGCAAAGTACTGAGGGACAGGGGCTTCCGAGGTGAAAAACTGTTTTTT. Protein product: CASSKVLRDRGFRGEKLFF. The chain carries TRBV21-1 and TRBJ1-4; the table's D call, TRBD1, was not checked against the DNA. TRBV21-1 is tagged as a pseudogene. The CDR3 has 19 amino acids.

Judged by abundance, this clonotype is medium-sized. V and J are TRBV11-2 and TRBJ2-3, with TRBD1 as a possible D gene (6 bases). This CDR3 has 15 amino acids. Trimming shortened V by 4 bases and J by 2 bases, and 13 bases separated the two germline ends. Germline V lookup: CDR1 SGHAT, CDR2 FQNNGV. CDR3: CASSSGDHPTDTQYF. DNA of the CDR3: TGTGCCAGCAGCTCAGGGGACCACCCCACAGATACGCAGTATTTT.

This clonotype turned up a few times. J is TRBJ2-5 and V is TRBV19; 8 bases agree with TRBD2. The CDR3 has 16 amino acids. Trimming at V came to 4 bases and at J to 1 base, leaving 8 bases not matched to a gene. Per the germline V gene, CDR1 is LNHDA and CDR2 is SQIVND (reference sequence). The CDR3 is CASSRSSGTSQETQYF. CDR3 in DNA: TGTGCCAGTAGTAGATCCTCCGGGACTAGCCAAGAGACCCAGTACTTC. Supplemented by reference TRBV19 and TRBJ2-5, the full variable domain reads DGGITQSPKYLFRKEGQNVTLSCEQNLNHDAMYWYRQDPGQGLRLIYYSQIVNDFQKGDIAEGYSVSREKKESFPLTVTSAQKNPTAFYLCASSRSSGTSQETQYFGPGTRLLVL.

This clonotype ranks as medium-sized (0.01 to 0.1%). This rearrangement joins TRBV3-1 to TRBJ2-5, with 9 bases aligning to TRBD2. Trimming removed 3 bases from V and 5 bases from J; junction bases left unmatched: 13. This CDR3 region has 17 residues. Looked up from germline, CDR1 is LGHDT and CDR2 is YNNKEL (reference sequence). CDR3 in DNA: TGTGCCAGCAGCCAGGGGGTAGTAGCGGGAGCTGATGAGACCCAGTACTTC. It is translated as CASSQGVVAGADETQYF.

By frequency in the sample, this clonotype is medium-sized (0.01 to 0.1%). DNA for the CDR3: TGTGCCAGCAGTTCAGGAGACAGGGGAAATAGTGAGCAGTTCTTC. It is translated as CASSSGDRGNSEQFF. This chain links TRBV12-3 or TRBV12-4 with TRBJ2-1, with 8 bases matching TRBD1. This CDR3 contains 15 residues. The V gene end was trimmed by 4 bases and the J gene end by 9 bases; junction bases not matched to a gene: 11.

This clonotype qualifies as medium-sized. This chain connects TRBV29-1 to TRBJ1-1, with D possibly matching TRBD1 (5 bases). This CDR3 region has 13 residues. The V and J ends lost 7 bases and 4 bases respectively, with 16 bases between them. CDR1 SQVTM and CDR2 ANQGSEA come from the germline V gene. The CDR3 DNA sequence: TGCAGCGGGGGACGCAGGGAGGGCACTGAAGCTTTCTTT. Translated: CSGGRREGTEAFF.

By share, this clonotype ranks as medium-sized. The rearrangement joins TRBV18 to TRBJ2-2; 9 nucleotides line up with TRBD2. Germline-derived CDR1 and CDR2 are KGHSH and LQKENI. The CDR3 is 16 residues long. Germline trimming cut 6 bases from V and 5 bases from J; bases unmatched to any gene: 10. The CDR3, as DNA: TGTGCCAGCTCGCCTACCTACACTAGCGGGACCGGGGAGCTGTTTTTT. Protein: CASSPTYTSGTGELFF. Full variable domain (rest looked up from reference TRBV18 and TRBJ2-2): NAGVMQNPRHLVRRRGQEARLRCSPMKGHSHVYWYRQLPEEGLKFMVYLQKENIIDESGMPKERFSAEFPKEGPSILRIQQVVRGDSAAYFCASSPTYTSGTGELFFGEGSRLTVL.